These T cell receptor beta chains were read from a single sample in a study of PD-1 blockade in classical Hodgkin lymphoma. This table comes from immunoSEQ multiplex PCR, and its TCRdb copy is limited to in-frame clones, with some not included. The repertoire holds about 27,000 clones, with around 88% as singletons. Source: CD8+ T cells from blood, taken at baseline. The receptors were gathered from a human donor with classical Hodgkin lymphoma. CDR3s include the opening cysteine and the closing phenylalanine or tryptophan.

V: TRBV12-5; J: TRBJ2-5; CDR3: CASGALQGEETQYF
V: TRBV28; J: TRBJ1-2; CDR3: CASSRGTAFYGYTF
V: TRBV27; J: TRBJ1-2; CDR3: CASSLSGDRPGAYGYTF
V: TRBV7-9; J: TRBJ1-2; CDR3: CASSPPGGDGYTF
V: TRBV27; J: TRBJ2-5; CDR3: CASSLLAGLPQETQYF
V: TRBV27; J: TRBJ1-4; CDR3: CASSLSPPIGGEKLFF
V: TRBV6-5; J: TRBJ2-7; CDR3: CASSLAVSYEQYF
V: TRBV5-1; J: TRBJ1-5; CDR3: CASSSNRRLRNQPQHF
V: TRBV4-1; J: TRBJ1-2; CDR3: CASSQGQNGYTF
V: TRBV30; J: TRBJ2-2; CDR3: CAWSVGTGVAGELFF